These T cell receptor beta chains were read from a single sample in a study of CD8 T cells in Susac syndrome. TCRdb analysed the immunoSEQ multiplex PCR reads with MiXCR anew, one entry per CDR3 protein. The sample shows approximately 110,000 distinct CDR3 sequences, around 96% of them seen only once. Sequenced: CD4+ T cells from PBMCs. These receptors all stem from a human donor in good health. Each CDR3 is given with its conserved first and last residue. Rows may omit the clone size; those that give it use once, few, many or a size class.

>TRBV7-9|-
CASSLGWNTEAFF
>TRBV7-9|-
CASSLPRTENTEAFF
>TRBV7-2|-
CASSGPGSYSNQPQHF
>TRBV7-9|-
CASTNEWDEQFF
>TRBV20-1|-
CSATSRQGGSEQYF
>TRBV18|-
CASSPRMGTNNQPQHF
>TRBV2|-
CASSGQGPYNEQFF
>TRBV7-2|-
CASRAGRRGYTF
>TRBV15|-
CATSRSGTGVEYF
>TRBV19|-
CASSIALQETQYF
>TRBV18|-
CASSRGTGGSTEAFF
>TRBV11-2|-
CASSLDSLGTSAEETQYF
>TRBV3-1|-
CASSQASEAFF
>TRBV5-4|-
CASSGQWGQANYGYTF
>TRBV20-1|-
CSATRGAGAPDTQYF
>TRBV7-9|-
CASRRTGKKDLNTEAFF
>TRBV20-1|-
CSAQAGSYNEQFF
>TRBV18|-
CASSSRDRVYEQYF
>TRBV18|-
CASSPPALSTNEQFF
>TRBV14|-
CASSQGWGSEAFF
>TRBV5-1|once
CASSPVAGLNQPQHF
>TRBV6-2/TRBV6-3|-
CASARDRTSEAFF
>TRBV7-9|-
CASSLIWGSGEAFF
>TRBV29-1|-
CSVARTGPGEKLFF
>TRBV12-3/TRBV12-4|-
CASTLTLNYGYTF
>TRBV18|once
CASSPVHEQFF
>TRBV2|-
CASSFKNGAKNIQYF
>TRBV5-4|-
CASSLASGRTPLETQYF
>TRBV29-1|-
CSAGGTGTTNEKLFF